This passage covers 22 T cell receptor beta chains from one sample sequenced in a study of T cells in Graves' hyperthyroidism and ophthalmopathy. Amplification targeted TCR beta CDR3 regions from RNA transcripts. With the HTBI primer set, the TCR CDR3 went through a first round of RT-PCR. TCRdb re-called the multiplex PCR reads with MiXCR, one entry per CDR3 protein. The sample contains some 320,000 distinct CDR3 sequences, about 13% of which appear only once. Source material: blood. All receptors derive from a woman between 35 and 50 years old with Graves' ophthalmopathy.

V and J are TRBV27 and TRBJ2-7; D not resolved. Trimming stripped 6 bases from V and 6 bases from J, with 18 bases between. The CDR3 is 14 residues long. Per germline, CDR1 MNHEY and CDR2 SMNVEV (reference sequence). CDR3 loop: CASSLGSWGPEQYF. CDR3 in DNA: TGTGCCAGCAGCCTTGGGTCTTGGGGTCCCGAGCAGTACTTC.

This clonotype was recorded at least ten times. The CDR3 DNA reads as TGCAGTGCCCCCCATTGGGACTCGGAGCAGTTCTTC. This gives the protein CSAPHWDSEQFF. This chain links TRBV20-1 with TRBJ2-1, with D tentatively TRBD2 (6 bases). V was clipped by 6 bases and J by 10 bases, with 16 bases between them. The germline CDR1 and CDR2 sequences are DFQATT and SNEGSKA (reference sequence). The CDR3 runs 12 residues.

The table lists this clonotype with many counts. This rearrangement joins TRBV13 to TRBJ1-3; D ambiguous. This CDR3 is 16 amino acids long. In germline, CDR1 is PRHDT, CDR2 FYEKMQ (reference sequence). Trimming removed 5 bases at V and 1 base at J, with 15 bases between. In nucleotides, the CDR3 is TGTGCCAGCAGCCCCCAGCAAGGGTATTCTGGAAACACCATATATTTT. This codes for CASSPQQGYSGNTIYF.

This clonotype occurred many times. V and J are TRBV20-1 and TRBJ2-3; 10 bases map to TRBD1. CDR3 size: 15 residues. Germline V gene lookup returns CDR1 DFQATT and CDR2 SNEGSKA (reference sequence). Trimming cost V 6 bases and J 1 base; bases outside gene matches: 7. The CDR3 DNA reads TGCAGTGCAGACGGGACAGGGGCTCGCACAGATACGCAGTATTTT. Protein product: CSADGTGARTDTQYF.

This clonotype was observed at least ten times. This sequence joins TRBV7-2 and TRBJ1-5; no definite D call. The CDR3 contains 14 residues. Trimming removed 1 base from V and 6 bases from J, with 10 bases in between. CDR1 SGHTA and CDR2 FQGNSA come from the germline V gene. CDR3 sequence (DNA): TGTGCCAGCAGCTTAGTGTCCTTCGGTCAGCCCCAGCATTTT. Residues: CASSLVSFGQPQHF.

This clonotype was counted a few times. V and J are TRBV19 and TRBJ2-2; D is undetermined. V was shortened by 6 bases and J by 0 bases, with 14 bases between the two germline ends. The CDR3 runs to 16 residues. CDR1 is LNHDA and CDR2 is SQIVND in the germline V gene (reference sequence). The chain's CDR3 is CASSHPRFANTGELFF. In nucleotides, the CDR3 is TGTGCCAGTAGCCACCCTAGATTCGCGAACACCGGGGAGCTGTTTTTT.

V and J are TRBV20-1 and TRBJ2-7, with D possibly being TRBD2 (6 bases). The CDR3 has 17 residues. Trimming removed 0 bases at V and 2 bases at J, with 20 bases between. Per germline, CDR1 DFQATT and CDR2 SNEGSKA (reference sequence). The chain's CDR3 is CSARDRETEMNPYEQYF. The CDR3 bases are TGCAGTGCTAGAGATCGGGAGACAGAGATGAACCCCTACGAGCAGTACTTC.

This clonotype appeared many times. The rearrangement uses TRBV12-3 or TRBV12-4 and TRBJ1-1, with D maybe TRBD1 (6 bases). The V and J ends lost 5 bases and 1 base respectively, with 23 bases between them. This CDR3 has 18 amino acids. This CDR3 is CASSPWVTGPRSNTEAFF. The CDR3 DNA reads TGTGCCAGCAGTCCATGGGTAACAGGGCCCCGGTCGAACACTGAAGCTTTCTTT.

With regard to this clonotype: A read error is possible here, since a much larger clone lies one base away. The V call is TRBV7-9, the J call TRBJ2-1; perhaps TRBD2 as D (5 bases). CDR3 length: 13 residues. V gave up 5 bases and J gave up 7 bases, with 12 bases separating them. Germline CDR1 SEHNR, CDR2 FQNEAQ (reference sequence). CDR3 in amino acids: CASSRPRANEQFF. The CDR3 DNA reads as TGTGCCAGCAGCCGGCCGCGGGCTAATGAGCAGTTCTTC.

The chain employs TRBV7-9 and TRBJ2-6, with D possibly matching TRBD1 (5 bases). The V end lost 5 bases, the J end lost 2 bases, and 13 bases lay between the germline ends. Per germline, CDR1 SEHNR and CDR2 FQNEAQ (reference sequence). The CDR3 has 16 amino acids. CDR3 nucleotide sequence: TGTGCCAGCAGCACACACCAGGGTGCTGGGGCCAACGTCCTGACTTTC. This encodes CASSTHQGAGANVLTF.

This clonotype was seen ten or more times. The gene calls are TRBV20-1 and TRBJ1-2; possible D gene TRBD1, 5 bases. In germline, CDR1 is DFQATT, CDR2 SNEGSKA (reference sequence). Deletions cut 5 bases from V and 6 bases from J, with 13 bases between. The CDR3 spans 12 residues. As DNA, the CDR3 is TGCAGTGCTTCTCGACAGACGGATGGCTACACCTTC. Amino acids: CSASRQTDGYTF.

The J gene is TRBJ2-1, the V gene TRBV20-1; 7 bases map to TRBD2. This CDR3 spans 14 amino acids. CDR1 and CDR2 (germline): DFQATT, SNEGSKA (reference sequence). With 3 bases clipped from V and 3 bases from J, the junction kept 5 bases outside the gene matches. The CDR3 is CSARAGGNYNEQFF. The CDR3 DNA reads as TGCAGTGCTAGGGCCGGGGGGAACTACAATGAGCAGTTCTTC.

This clonotype was seen many times. The gene calls are TRBV3-1 and TRBJ2-1, with D possibly matching TRBD2 (5 bases). The CDR3 length is 13 residues. V lost 1 base and J lost 6, with 7 bases in between. The V gene's germline CDR1 is LGHDT and CDR2 YNNKEL (reference sequence). The CDR3 reads CASSQGGLNEQFF. CDR3 bases: TGTGCCAGCAGCCAAGGAGGGCTCAATGAGCAGTTCTTC.

This clonotype was observed a few times. The chain recombines TRBV24-1 with TRBJ2-5; D unresolved. Deletions cut 4 bases from V and 5 bases from J, with 16 bases between. The germline CDR1 and CDR2 sequences are KGHDR and SFDVKD. The CDR3 runs 15 residues. Here the CDR3 DNA reads TGTGCCACCAGTGAGCAAGACTCGGGCTGGGAGACCCAGTACTTC. Protein: CATSEQDSGWETQYF.

V and J are TRBV15 and TRBJ1-3, with D unresolved. Germline V gene lookup returns CDR1 LNHNV and CDR2 YYDKDF (reference sequence). Trimming stripped 0 bases from V and 0 bases from J, with 12 bases between. The CDR3 spans 17 residues. CDR3 region: CATSREYPFNSGNTIYF. CDR3 nucleotide sequence: TGTGCCACCAGCAGAGAGTACCCATTCAACTCTGGAAACACCATATATTTT. Complete variable domain (other parts from reference TRBV15 and TRBJ1-3): DAMVIQNPRYQVTQFGKPVTLSCSQTLNHNVMYWYQQKSSQAPKLLFHYYDKDFNNEADTPDNFQSRRPNTSFCFLDIRSPGLGDTAMYLCATSREYPFNSGNTIYFGEGSWLTVV.

This clonotype was seen once. This chain uses TRBV6-2 or TRBV6-3 with TRBJ2-7; no definite D call. The CDR3 runs to 15 residues. V lost 7 bases and J 0 bases, leaving 16 bases between the germline ends. The V gene's germline CDR1 is MNHEY and CDR2 SVGEGT. CDR3 in amino acids: CASTLNRLSSYEQYF. The CDR3, as DNA: TGTGCCAGCACTTTAAATCGCCTAAGCTCCTACGAGCAGTACTTC.

At least ten counts were recorded for this clonotype. The chain recombines TRBV27 with TRBJ2-7; TRBD1 aligns across 7 bases. With 5 bases clipped from V and 3 bases from J, the junction kept 7 bases outside the gene matches. CDR3 length: 14 amino acids. CDR1 is MNHEY and CDR2 is SMNVEV in the germline V gene (reference sequence). The CDR3 reads CASSPNRGGYEQYF. DNA for the CDR3: TGTGCCAGCAGTCCAAACAGGGGTGGCTACGAGCAGTACTTC.

In this sample, this clonotype turned up a few times. This sequence joins TRBV18 and TRBJ2-1, with 12 bases identical to TRBD2. The V gene end was trimmed by 2 bases and the J gene end by 10 bases; junction bases not matched to a gene: 9. Germline CDR1 KGHSH, CDR2 LQKENI. The CDR3 is 16 amino acids. The chain's CDR3 is CASSPIETSGSNEQFF. The DNA for the CDR3 is TGTGCCAGCTCACCAATAGAGACTAGCGGGAGTAACGAGCAGTTCTTC.

Of note for this clonotype: A much larger clone lies a single base off, so this may be a read error. This chain uses TRBV20-1 with TRBJ2-1, with a possible D match to TRBD2 (6 bases). This CDR3 is 13 amino acids long. Germline-derived CDR1 and CDR2 are DFQATT and SNEGSKA (reference sequence). The CDR3 protein is CSAETSTYNEQLF. CDR3 nucleotide sequence: TGCAGTGCCGAGACTAGTACCTACAATGAGCAGCTCTTC.

The chain carries TRBV19 and TRBJ1-5, with no clear D. Trimming took 0 bases from V and 7 from J, leaving 13 bases between them. The V gene's germline CDR1 is LNHDA and CDR2 SQIVND (reference sequence). This CDR3 contains 15 residues. CDR3 in amino acids: CASSIDLDREQPQHF. CDR3 nucleotides: TGTGCCAGTAGTATAGATCTCGACCGAGAGCAGCCCCAGCATTTT.

This clonotype has at least ten counts. The V gene is TRBV25-1, the J gene TRBJ1-5, with 10 bases that match TRBD1. V lost 9 bases to trimming and J lost 1 base; unmatched junction nucleotides: 24. Germline V CDR1 and CDR2: MGHDK, SYGVNS. This CDR3 contains 21 residues. The CDR3 DNA is TGTGCCAGAGCTTTAAGACCTACCGGGACAGGGGCGTCCACGAGCAATCAGCCCCAGCATTTT. Translating it yields CARALRPTGTGASTSNQPQHF.

This clonotype was counted ten times or more. The rearrangement uses TRBV12-3 or TRBV12-4 and TRBJ2-7; D might be TRBD1 (6 bases). The V and J ends lost 4 bases and 6 bases respectively, with 13 bases between them. This CDR3 region has 13 residues. The CDR3 is CASSYRDTGEQYF. CDR3 nucleotides: TGTGCCAGCAGTTACCGGGACACCGGCGAGCAGTACTTC.